Listed below are T cell receptor beta chains from one sample, sequenced in a study of blood T cell repertoires in COVID-19. Produced via immunoSEQ multiplex PCR; TCRdb's table is partial and in-frame only. The sample contains some 240,000 clones, around 84% of which appear only once. The sequenced material came from PBMCs or T cells enriched from blood (not recorded which). The receptors were gathered from a man younger than 45 with acute COVID-19. Each CDR3 is given without its conserved first and last residue.

V: TRBV4-2; J: TRBJ1-6; CDR3: ASSQEVLSGYDSPLH
V: TRBV28; J: TRBJ1-5; CDR3: ASTPSGLFGNQPQH
V: TRBV9; J: TRBJ1-6; CDR3: ASSQSQVPGGSPLH
V: TRBV21-1; J: TRBJ2-1; CDR3: ASRLRGEQF
V: TRBV19; J: TRBJ2-5; CDR3: ASSTYTGTGVETQY
V: TRBV9; J: TRBJ1-1; CDR3: ASSARGAGNTEAF
V: TRBV6-5; J: TRBJ1-2; CDR3: ASSYPQGEGYT
V: TRBV4-3; J: TRBJ2-2; CDR3: ASSQDGGTGELF
V: TRBV9; J: TRBJ2-1; CDR3: ASSVDLGSYNEQF
V: TRBV6-5; J: TRBJ1-6; CDR3: ASRLDRGNSPLH
V: TRBV7-8; J: TRBJ1-3; CDR3: ASSLVSGAGNTIY
V: TRBV9; J: TRBJ2-1; CDR3: ASSLRLRFTDEQF
V: TRBV9; J: TRBJ1-6; CDR3: ASSPTTGGSPLH
V: TRBV4-1; J: TRBJ1-2; CDR3: ASSQGPGQGFLGYT
V: TRBV2; J: TRBJ1-5; CDR3: ASKGVAVPNQPQH